This T cell receptor (beta chain) came from a study of blood T cells in healthy people across ages (dated by TCRdb to the mid-2010s). Notes on the research overall: Template switching captured roughly one uniquely barcoded TCR beta cDNA molecule per two T cells in model experiments. To track age-related changes in TCR beta repertoire diversity, the study relied on deep sequencing normalized with unique cDNA molecular identifiers. Four age groups were formed from the donors: young (average approximately 17 years), middle-aged (approximately 39), aged (roughly 58) and long-lived (around 82). To avoid experimental bias, donors of different ages were distributed randomly across sequencing lanes. Using the same blood draw, the study looked at two additional independent replicas of 1 million unique cDNA reads for two donors, one aged 18 to 30 and the other aged 80 or older. General findings and caveats noted by the study authors: Because donor CMV infection status was unknown, age-related changes in expanded clonotypes were potentially confounded. Compared with the aged group, the long-lived group had more naive CD4+ T cells, fewer expanded clones and increased TCR diversity, suggesting age selection. Since profiling was done on bulk unsorted PBMCs, naive and antigen-experienced compartments could not be conclusively compared. Estimates of total diversity from one million sequenced T cells were regarded as lower bounds and underestimates. Observed TCR beta diversity per million T cells fell roughly linearly with age, and a significant reduction was already apparent by age roughly 40. Observed TCR beta diversity correlated strongly with the percentage of naive T cells measured by flow cytometry.

This clonotype was seen more than once but under ten times. No cognate antigen has been identified for it. Per-nucleotide qualities are absent, and no much larger clonotype sits a single base away. Library prep was done by 5' RACE. Reads for this sample came from an Illumina HiSeq 2500. A second about 7 to 11 cycle PCR used a sample-barcoded 5' primer and a J-beta primer mix. A template-switch 5' adaptor carrying 12 random nucleotides introduced a unique molecular identifier onto each TCR beta cDNA molecule. Each sample yielded at least 2.5 million CDR3-containing paired-end reads. All of the RNA was converted into first-strand cDNA using the Mint cDNA synthesis kit, with a TRBC-specific oligonucleotide serving as the primer. After uracil-DNA glycosylase treatment, a first 18-cycle PCR used universal primers M1SS and BC2_uni_R on all cDNA. On the authors' methods: For normalization, 1 million high-quality reads, each with a distinct molecular identifier, were randomly selected from each sample. Instead of being binned into consensus sequences, reads that shared molecular identifiers were thrown out. MiTCR, with a Q25 quality threshold and the strictest error-elimination algorithm, was used for CDR3 identification, clonotype clustering and error correction. Lower-bound total TCR beta diversity was estimated with a nonparametric unseen species model using Euler transformation. TCRdb handled the public reads itself, with Q25 trimming in fastp and clone calling in MiXCR, and kept productive beta chains. Duplicate CDR3 protein sequences are folded into a single record with the most common DNA and genes. The authors' filters were not applied to this entry. In this sample the table shows about 1,800,000 distinct CDR3 sequences, 28% of which occur a single time. The leading ten clones occupy 7.7% of the sample.

Donors were roughly 40 systemically healthy Caucasian individuals from Russia aged 6 to 90 years. Around 9.9 milliliters of peripheral blood were collected from each donor into EDTA-treated Vacutainer tubes. Ficoll-Paque density-gradient centrifugation was used to isolate PBMCs, with at least 6 million per sample. Total RNA was extracted from PBMCs with Trizol reagent, with at least 5 micrograms obtained per sample. For every donor, an aliquot of PBMCs went through flow cytometry to measure the percentages of naive CD45RAhigh/CD27high T cells. The CDR3 contains 17 residues, cysteine and phenylalanine counted. Only the CDR3 DNA is retained, 51 bases long and in frame from the first base. The CDR1 and CDR2 encoded by the germline V gene are SGHRS and YFSETQ.

This TCR derives from a young woman in good health. Recombination joined TRBV5-1 with TRBJ2-4, with 12 central nucleotides matching TRBD2. The J call is doubtful: the DNA matches TRBJ2-5 better. The specimen was blood. The DNA is as follows: TGCGCCAGCAGCTTGGCACTAGCGGGGGGCGACCAAGAGACCCAGTACTTC. Its translation reads: CASSLALAGGDQETQYF.